Presented here are 27 T cell receptor beta chains from one specimen sequenced in a study of T-cell memory formation after mild COVID-19. TCRdb reprocessed the 5' RACE reads via MiXCR and lists one record per CDR3 protein. The sample has 400,000 or so distinct CDR3 sequences, approximately 20% seen once. Sample: PBMCs or a T cell subset sorted from them (not recorded which). Receptor source: an adult woman who had mild COVID-19 (a few samples of this study predate the infection). Cell type and time point are not known.

The chain recombines TRBV5-5 with TRBJ1-6, with D uncertain. The germline gives CDR1 SGHKS, CDR2 YYEKEE (reference sequence). The V end lost 2 bases, the J end lost 6 bases, and 12 bases lay between the germline ends. The CDR3 length is 15 residues. CDR3 DNA: TGTGCCAGCAGCTTCGGACCTCTCCTTAATTCACCCCTCCACTTT. It is translated as CASSFGPLLNSPLHF.

The chain is built from TRBV12-3 or TRBV12-4 and TRBJ1-2, with TRBD1 identical over 11 bases. Losses at the gene ends were 5 bases for V and 2 bases for J; bases not matched to a gene: 4. The CDR3 runs to 15 residues. The CDR3 region is CASSIRTGGNYGYTF. In DNA form, the CDR3 reads TGTGCCAGCAGTATCAGGACAGGGGGCAACTATGGCTACACCTTC.

The chain carries TRBV12-3 or TRBV12-4 and TRBJ2-1; 10 nucleotides match TRBD1. Trimming removed 8 bases from V and 3 bases from J; junction bases left unmatched: 13. The CDR3 has 17 residues. DNA of the CDR3: TGTGCCAGCCGAAGGACAGGGGGTTTGTTCGGCTACAATGAGCAGTTCTTC. Amino acids: CASRRTGGLFGYNEQFF.

This clonotype was recorded a few times. The CDR3 DNA reads TGCGCCAGCAGCTTGGGCACCCAAACTAACACTGAAGCTTTCTTT. Its protein is CASSLGTQTNTEAFF. The chain joins TRBV5-1 to TRBJ1-1; D unresolved. V gave up 0 bases and J gave up 2 bases, with 11 bases separating them. CDR1 and CDR2 (germline): SGHRS, YFSETQ. CDR3 length: 15 amino acids.

The chain carries TRBV4-1 and TRBJ2-7; 12 bases agree with TRBD1. The germline CDR1 and CDR2 sequences are MGHRA and YSYEKL. Trimming cost V 3 bases and J 9 bases; bases outside gene matches: 6. This CDR3 spans 14 amino acids. The CDR3 DNA follows: TGCGCCAGCAGCCAGGGACAGGGGGCCTCGACGCAGTACTTC. The encoded protein is CASSQGQGASTQYF.

This clonotype has only a few counts. The chain couples TRBV4-1 to TRBJ2-7; no clear D gene. CDR3 length: 13 amino acids. V lost 0 bases to trimming and J lost 3 bases, with 6 bases between them. The germline gives CDR1 MGHRA, CDR2 YSYEKL. CDR3 DNA sequence: TGCGCCAGCAGCCAAGATCCACGCTACGAGCAGTACTTC. Its translation: CASSQDPRYEQYF.

The sample holds a few counts of this clonotype. The chain has TRBV4-1 and TRBJ2-1; D call uncertain. The CDR3 covers 13 residues. Deletions cut 1 base from V and 6 bases from J, with 7 bases between. CDR1 is MGHRA, CDR2 YSYEKL, per germline. Here the CDR3 DNA reads TGCGCCAGCAGCCAAGTAGTAGGCAATGAGCAGTTCTTC. Its translation: CASSQVVGNEQFF.

This sequence joins TRBV11-2 and TRBJ2-7; 11 nucleotides match TRBD2. V was pared by 1 base and J by 3 bases, with 14 bases of the junction left unmatched. The CDR3 consists of 19 residues. CDR1 is SGHAT, CDR2 FQNNGV, per germline. The CDR3 nucleotides read TGTGCCAGCAGCTTAGCCGCTAGCGGGAGGCTCCATCAAGGCTACGAGCAGTACTTC. Translating it yields CASSLAASGRLHQGYEQYF.

V is TRBV4-3 and J is TRBJ2-1; weak D call: TRBD1 (5 bases). V was trimmed by 2 bases and J by 0 bases, leaving 14 bases between them. CDR3 length: 17 residues. Germline values: CDR1 LGHNA, CDR2 YSLEER. CDR3 nucleotides: TGCGCCAGCAGCCAATCCAGTGGGGCGGCCTCCTACAATGAGCAGTTCTTC. Translation: CASSQSSGAASYNEQFF.

V and J are TRBV12-3 or TRBV12-4 and TRBJ1-1; 9 nucleotides match TRBD1. There are 18 residues in the CDR3. V gave up 2 bases and J gave up 1 base; unmatched junction bases: 11. The CDR3 bases are TGTGCCAGCAGTTTACCTACGACAGGGGGAGGCCGGAACACTGAAGCTTTCTTT. Translated: CASSLPTTGGGRNTEAFF.

The gene calls are TRBV5-4 and TRBJ1-5; 7 nucleotides match TRBD1. This CDR3 is built from 16 residues. Trimming cost V 2 bases and J 3 bases; bases outside gene matches: 8. Germline CDR1 SGHNT, CDR2 YYREEE (reference sequence). The CDR3 DNA reads TGTGCCAGCAGCTTAACAGGGGCCTCGGTCAATCAGCCCCAGCATTTT. This gives the protein CASSLTGASVNQPQHF. Combining the CDR3 with reference TRBV5-4 and TRBJ1-5 gives the whole variable domain ETGVTQSPTHLIKTRGQQVTLRCSSQSGHNTVSWYQQALGQGPQFIFQYYREEENGRGNFPPRFSGLQFPNYSSELNVNALELDDSALYLCASSLTGASVNQPQHFGDGTRLSIL.

The chain couples TRBV3-1 to TRBJ2-2; possible D gene TRBD2, 6 bases. Per germline, CDR1 LGHDT and CDR2 YNNKEL (reference sequence). Deletions cut 1 base from V and 0 bases from J, with 9 bases between. The CDR3 extends over 16 amino acids. In DNA, the CDR3 is TGTGCCAGCAGCCAAGCCTGGGGGGCGAACACCGGGGAGCTGTTTTTT. This sequence encodes CASSQAWGANTGELFF.

This clonotype appeared a few times. This chain joins TRBV18 and TRBJ2-2; 7 nucleotides match TRBD1. The CDR3 length is 17 residues. Germline V gene sequence: CDR1 KGHSH, CDR2 LQKENI. V gave up 4 bases and J gave up 0 bases; unmatched junction bases: 8. CDR3 in DNA: TGTGCCAGCTCACACTCGGCCGGGACAGCGAACACCGGGGAGCTGTTTTTT. It is translated as CASSHSAGTANTGELFF.

V is TRBV6-6 and J is TRBJ1-3; TRBD1 is a possible D gene (5 bases). The CDR3 runs 16 residues. Germline V lookup: CDR1 MNHNY, CDR2 SVGAGI (reference sequence). The V end was cut by 6 bases, the J end by 3 bases, with 18 bases between. CDR3 bases: TGTGCCAGCAGACTACTGGCATGGGGGAATGGAAACACCATATATTTT. Translating it yields CASRLLAWGNGNTIYF.

This clonotype showed up just a few times. V usage is TRBV7-2 and J usage is TRBJ2-1; 12 bases align to TRBD2. Germline assignment: CDR1 SGHTA and CDR2 FQGNSA. The CDR3 has 16 amino acids. J lost 7 bases, V lost 3 bases, and 7 bases had no gene match. CDR3 loop: CASSFPSGRGVNEQFF. Here the CDR3 DNA reads TGTGCCAGCAGCTTCCCTAGCGGGAGGGGGGTGAATGAGCAGTTCTTC.

This chain uses TRBV7-3 with TRBJ1-1; D unclear. Deletions cut 2 bases from V and 2 bases from J, with 9 bases between. The CDR3 has 14 residues. Looked up from germline, CDR1 is SGHTA and CDR2 is FQGTGA. CDR3 sequence reads: CASSLGPTNTEAFF. Here the CDR3 DNA reads TGTGCCAGCAGCTTAGGCCCTACTAACACTGAAGCTTTCTTT.

At least ten counts were recorded for this clonotype. The V call is TRBV18, the J call TRBJ1-2; D possibly corresponds to TRBD1 (5 bases). Per the germline V gene, CDR1 is KGHSH and CDR2 is LQKENI. Trimming took 3 bases from V and 4 from J, leaving 15 bases between them. The CDR3 length is 15 residues. CDR3 sequence: CASSPGGTAAYGYTF. The CDR3 DNA sequence: TGTGCCAGCTCACCCGGCGGGACGGCGGCCTATGGCTACACCTTC.

The V and J genes are TRBV18 and TRBJ2-7; 13 positions match TRBD2. CDR3 length equals 18 residues. Trimming at V came to 3 bases and at J to 1 base, leaving 9 bases not matched to a gene. Germline V lookup: CDR1 KGHSH, CDR2 LQKENI. The CDR3 sequence is CASSPGLAGAGGSYEQYF. CDR3 DNA: TGTGCCAGCTCACCCGGACTAGCGGGGGCTGGTGGATCCTACGAGCAGTACTTC.

The chain combines TRBV7-9 with TRBJ2-1; 12 positions match TRBD1. CDR1 SEHNR and CDR2 FQNEAQ come from the germline V gene (reference sequence). V trimming: 5 bases; J trimming: 6 bases; junction bases outside the gene matches: 5. This CDR3 comprises 15 residues. CDR3 nucleotide sequence: TGTGCCAGCAGCAGAGGGACAGGGGGCAGCAATGAGCAGTTCTTC. Protein: CASSRGTGGSNEQFF.

In its sample, this clonotype was seen a few times. The gene calls are TRBV7-7 and TRBJ2-3; tentative D call: TRBD2 (6 bases). V was pared by 5 bases and J by 9 bases, with 15 bases between. Looked up from germline, CDR1 is SSHAT and CDR2 is FNYEAQ (reference sequence). The CDR3 extends over 13 amino acids. CDR3 sequence (DNA): TGTGCCAGCAGCCTCGGGCGGGAAGGGACGCAGTATTTT. This encodes CASSLGREGTQYF. Supplemented by reference TRBV7-7 and TRBJ2-3, the full variable domain reads GAGVSQSPRYKVTKRGQDVTLRCDPISSHATLYWYQQALGQGPEFLTYFNYEAQPDKSGLPSDRFSAERPEGSISTLTIQRTEQRDSAMYRCASSLGREGTQYFGPGTRLTVL.

Worth noting for this clonotype: Sequence at one end of the junction differs from germline and may be a read error. This chain joins TRBV9 and TRBJ2-1; 8 bases match TRBD2. Germline lookup yields CDR1 SGDLS and CDR2 YYNGEE. The CDR3 is 15 residues long. The CDR3 reads CASSVDGRDHNEQLF. The CDR3 DNA is TGTGCCAGCAGCGTAGACGGGAGGGACCACAATGAGCAGTTATTC.

The rearrangement uses TRBV12-3 or TRBV12-4 and TRBJ2-7, with D uncertain. The CDR3 runs to 11 residues. The V and J ends lost 5 bases and 3 bases respectively, with 5 bases between them. DNA for the CDR3: TGTGCCAGCAGTAACCACTACGAGCAGTACTTC. Protein sequence: CASSNHYEQYF.

This clonotype was counted once. A read error is likely, as this CDR3 ends without the conserved phenylalanine or tryptophan. The chain recombines TRBV7-9 with TRBJ2-5; no firm D call. Germline V lookup: CDR1 SEHNR, CDR2 FQNEAQ (reference sequence). The CDR3 runs to 13 residues. V lost 0 bases to trimming and J lost 2 bases, with 4 bases between them. The chain's CDR3 is CASSLALQETQYL. The CDR3 region has the DNA TGTGCCAGCAGCTTAGCGTTGCAAGAGACCCAGTACTTA.

The CDR3 protein is CASSLLAGVVQETQYF. CDR3 coding DNA: TGTGCCAGCAGCCTTCTAGCGGGAGTTGTTCAAGAGACCCAGTACTTC. The chain employs TRBV7-9 and TRBJ2-5, with 10 bases fitting TRBD2. The CDR3 spans 16 residues. J lost 2 bases, V lost 5 bases, and 8 bases had no gene match. Per the germline V gene, CDR1 is SEHNR and CDR2 is FQNEAQ (reference sequence).

The chain carries TRBV5-1 and TRBJ1-1, with D maybe TRBD1 (5 bases). V gave up 2 bases and J gave up 4 bases, with 18 bases separating them. CDR3 length: 16 residues. Germline V gives CDR1 SGHRS, CDR2 YFSETQ. DNA for the CDR3: TGCGCCAGCAGCTTCGGTCAAGGGGACGCGGGCACTGAAGCTTTCTTT. It yields the protein CASSFGQGDAGTEAFF.

This clonotype was seen a handful of times. The rearrangement joins TRBV6-5 to TRBJ2-4; 10 bases are shared with TRBD1. Germline lookup yields CDR1 MNHEY and CDR2 SVGAGI. CDR3 size: 14 residues. V was clipped by 0 bases and J by 8 bases; unmatched bases: 1. The CDR3 nucleotides read TGTGCCAGCAGTTACTCGGGACAGGGGTACATTCAGTACTTC. It yields the protein CASSYSGQGYIQYF.

This clonotype occurred a few times. J is TRBJ2-4 and V is TRBV7-2, with TRBD2 as a possible D gene (7 bases). Germline CDR1 SGHTA, CDR2 FQGNSA. V lost 5 bases and J 12 bases, leaving 26 bases between the germline ends. CDR3 size: 16 residues. CDR3 nucleotide sequence: TGTGCCAGCAGCCTCCGCGGGGGTGCCCTACCAGGGGATCAGTACTTC. It translates to CASSLRGGALPGDQYF. Full variable domain (outside the CDR3, taken from reference TRBV7-2 and TRBJ2-4): GAGVSQSPSNKVTEKGKDVELRCDPISGHTALYWYRQSLGQGLEFLIYFQGNSAPDKSGLPSDRFSAERTGGSVSTLTIQRTQQEDSAVYLCASSLRGGALPGDQYFGAGTRLSVL.